This TCR beta chain was captured in a study of graft-versus-host responses after intestinal transplantation. Germline loops: CDR1 LNHDA, CDR2 SQIVND (reference sequence). The CDR3 runs 14 residues. The V and J ends lost 4 bases and 3 bases, in that order; junction bases with no gene match: 5. Assay used: immunoSEQ multiplex PCR; TCRdb lists only in-frame clones, some missing. Of about 99,000 clones listed, about 90% are singletons. Turning to this clone: Its antigen is still unknown.

The rearrangement uses TRBV19 and TRBJ2-7; TRBD1 matches at 8 bases. Sequences were derived from unstimulated CD4+ T cells sorted from spleen or lymph node cells, sampled before intestinal transplant. The sequence was obtained from a human donor who received an intestinal transplant. In DNA form, the CDR3 reads TGTGCCAGTAGTAGACAACAGGGGGTCTACGAGCAGTACTTC. It translates to CASSRQQGVYEQYF. The full variable domain, completed using reference TRBV19 and TRBJ2-7, is DGGITQSPKYLFRKEGQNVTLSCEQNLNHDAMYWYRQDPGQGLRLIYYSQIVNDFQKGDIAEGYSVSREKKESFPLTVTSAQKNPTAFYLCASSRQQGVYEQYFGPGTRLTVT.